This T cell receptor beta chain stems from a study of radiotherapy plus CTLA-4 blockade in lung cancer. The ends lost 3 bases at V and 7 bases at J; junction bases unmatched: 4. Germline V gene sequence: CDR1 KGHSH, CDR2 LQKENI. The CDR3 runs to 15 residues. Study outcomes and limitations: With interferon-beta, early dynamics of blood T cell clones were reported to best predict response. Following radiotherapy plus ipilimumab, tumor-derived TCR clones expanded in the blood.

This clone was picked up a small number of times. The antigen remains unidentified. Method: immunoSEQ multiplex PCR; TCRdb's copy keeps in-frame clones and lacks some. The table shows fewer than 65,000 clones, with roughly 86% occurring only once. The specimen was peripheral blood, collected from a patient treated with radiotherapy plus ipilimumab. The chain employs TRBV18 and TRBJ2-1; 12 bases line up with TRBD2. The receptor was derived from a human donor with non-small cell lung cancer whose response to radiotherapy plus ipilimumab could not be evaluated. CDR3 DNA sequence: TGTGCCAGCTCACCCGGACTAGCGGGAAAAAATGAGCAGTTCTTC. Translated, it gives CASSPGLAGKNEQFF.